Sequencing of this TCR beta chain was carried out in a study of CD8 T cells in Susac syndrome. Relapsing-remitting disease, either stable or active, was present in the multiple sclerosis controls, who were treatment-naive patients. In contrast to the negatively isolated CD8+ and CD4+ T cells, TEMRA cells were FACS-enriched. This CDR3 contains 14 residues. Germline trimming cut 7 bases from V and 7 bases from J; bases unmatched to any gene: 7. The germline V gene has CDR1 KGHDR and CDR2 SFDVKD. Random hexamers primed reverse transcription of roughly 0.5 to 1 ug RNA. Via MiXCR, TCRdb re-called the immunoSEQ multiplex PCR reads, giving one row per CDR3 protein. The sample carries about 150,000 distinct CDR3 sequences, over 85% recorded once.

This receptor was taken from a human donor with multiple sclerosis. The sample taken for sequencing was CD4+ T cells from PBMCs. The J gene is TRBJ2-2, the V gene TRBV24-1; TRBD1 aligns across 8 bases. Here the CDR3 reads CATRTGQVDGELFF. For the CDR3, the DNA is TGTGCCACCAGGACGGGACAGGTTGACGGGGAGCTGTTTTTT.